This T cell receptor beta chain was profiled in a study of CD8 T cells in ankylosing spondylitis. The CDR3 has 13 residues. Germline V gene lookup returns CDR1 SGHVS and CDR2 FQNEAQ. Trimming removed 4 bases at V and 5 bases at J, with 8 bases between. Study-level results: As reported, disease-linked clones showed significant enrichment in matched ankylosing spondylitis synovial fluid. One TCR beta motif, made up of fewer than 10 highly homologous variants, appeared characteristic of ankylosing spondylitis blood. Disease-associated clones were CD8+ and fairly uncommon in peripheral blood. Previous work reported some of these motif variants in the synovial fluid and blood of reactive arthritis.

TCRdb ran MiXCR on the 5' RACE reads and lists one entry per CDR3 protein. This table holds roughly 490,000 distinct CDR3 sequences, about 5.7% found once. This clonotype was recorded many times. What it binds is unknown. The clonotype was recovered from a male donor with ankylosing spondylitis. This rearrangement joins TRBV7-8 to TRBJ1-4; D call uncertain. Sequencing was performed on blood, either unsorted or a sorted T cell fraction (not recorded which). In nucleotides, the CDR3 is TGTGCCAGCAGCTCAGCTCTGAATGAAAAACTGTTTTTT. Its translation is CASSSALNEKLFF.